The rows below give T cell receptor beta chains drawn from one sample of a study of blood T cell repertoires in COVID-19. Repertoires were generated with immunoSEQ multiplex PCR, while TCRdb's copy carries only in-frame clones and drops some. The sample includes tens of thousands of clones, roughly 85% of them seen just once. The sequenced sample was peripheral blood. The source is a man in his sixties with active or convalescent COVID-19. CDR3s include the opening cysteine and the closing phenylalanine or tryptophan. The D gene is left open where the match is weak. A row's size may be missing; if present it is once, few, many or a size class.

v_call	j_call	clone_size	d_call	cdr3_nt	cdr3_aa
TRBV29-1	TRBJ2-1	-	-	TGCAGCGTTAGGAAGGGGCCTCATCCCATCTTC	CSVRKGPHPIF
TRBV7-9	TRBJ2-1	-	TRBD2	TGTGCCAGCAGCTCGCCTCGGGGTAGCGGGGCCTACAATGAGCAGTTCTTC	CASSSPRGSGAYNEQFF
TRBV5-4	TRBJ2-7	-	TRBD2	TGTGCCAGCAGCCTCTTACCGGGGGGGGGCGAGTACGAGCAGTACTTC	CASSLLPGGGEYEQYF
TRBV28	TRBJ1-1	few	-	TGTGCCAGCAGAATGACACCTAACACTGAAGCTTTCTTT	CASRMTPNTEAFF
TRBV25-1	TRBJ1-6	-	TRBD1	TGTGCCAGCACCCCAGGGGGGATTGTAGCACCCCTCCACTTT	CASTPGGIVAPLHF
TRBV7-9	TRBJ1-1	-	-	TGTGCCAGCAGCCAGAGAGGGTACACTGAAGCTTTCTTT	CASSQRGYTEAFF
TRBV10-3	TRBJ1-3	-	-	TGTGCCATCACCCGAGAGGGTGGAAACACCATATATTTT	CAITREGGNTIYF
TRBV19	TRBJ2-5	once	TRBD2	TGTGCCAGTAGTCTGGGACTAGCTAAGGAGACCCAGTACTTC	CASSLGLAKETQYF
TRBV20-1	TRBJ2-1	-	TRBD2	TGCAGTGCTAGTAGCGGGGGGGCGAATGAGCAGTTCTTC	CSASSGGANEQFF
TRBV11-2	TRBJ2-3	-	-	TGTGCCAGCAGCCTACATCCGACAGGCGAGAGCACAGATACGCAGTATTTT	CASSLHPTGESTDTQYF
TRBV6-2/TRBV6-3	TRBJ1-6	-	TRBD1	TGTGCCAGCAGTTACGGGGGTCCGGGACAGGGCTTTTCACCCCTCCACTTT	CASSYGGPGQGFSPLHF
TRBV5-1	TRBJ2-7	-	TRBD1	TGCGCCAGCAGCTTTGGACAGGGTTTGTTCGAGCAGTACTTC	CASSFGQGLFEQYF
TRBV4-1	TRBJ1-4	-	-	TGCGCCAGCAGCCAAGGATGGCAGAATGAAAAACTGTTTTTT	CASSQGWQNEKLFF
TRBV12-3/TRBV12-4	TRBJ2-3	many	-	TGTGCCAGCAGTTCTGCAGATACGCAGTATTTT	CASSSADTQYF
TRBV5-1	TRBJ1-1	-	-	TGCGCCAGCAGCTCAGCCGTCCAAACAGGGGAAGCTTTCTTT	CASSSAVQTGEAFF
TRBV18	TRBJ2-7	-	TRBD1	TGTGCCAGCTCACCACCAACCGGCAGGGGGCGCGAGCAGTACTTC	CASSPPTGRGREQYF
TRBV29-1	TRBJ1-4	-	-	TGCAGCGTTGCCGACAGGTTGATTCAAAATGAAAAACTGTTTTTT	CSVADRLIQNEKLFF
TRBV12-3/TRBV12-4	TRBJ1-4	-	TRBD1	TGTGCCAGCAATACTGGGACAGAAGAAAAACTGTTTTTT	CASNTGTEEKLFF
TRBV28	TRBJ2-2	-	-	TGTGCCAGCAGTCCCCGAGGCAGGGTCAGAACCGGGGAGCTGTTTTTT	CASSPRGRVRTGELFF
TRBV6-5	TRBJ1-2	few	-	TGTGCCAGCAGCCGTCGGGGGGCTTATGGCTACACCTTC	CASSRRGAYGYTF
TRBV5-4	TRBJ2-5	-	-	TGTGCCAGCAGCGTAAGGGCGACAGGAAGACAAGAGACCCAGTACTTC	CASSVRATGRQETQYF
TRBV27	TRBJ1-4	-	TRBD1	TGTGCCAGCAGAAGACAGGGCCTAGATGAAAAACTGTTTTTT	CASRRQGLDEKLFF
TRBV7-7	TRBJ2-3	-	-	TGTGCCAGCAGCTTAGTCGCGGGGAGCACAGATACGCAGTATTTT	CASSLVAGSTDTQYF
TRBV28	TRBJ1-2	-	TRBD1	TGTGCCAGCAGCCTCCGGGACAGTCATTATGGCTACACCTTC	CASSLRDSHYGYTF
TRBV7-2	TRBJ1-2	-	TRBD1	TGTGCCAGCAGCCCGTCCCTTTGGACAGGGGCTTACTATGGCTACACCTTC	CASSPSLWTGAYYGYTF
TRBV11-2	TRBJ2-7	-	-	TGTGCCAGCAGCTTAGATTCACAGTCCTACGAGCAGTACTTC	CASSLDSQSYEQYF
TRBV19	TRBJ1-1	-	-	TGTGCCAGTAACCTCGAAGGGGACACTGAAGCTTTCTTT	CASNLEGDTEAFF
TRBV11-3	TRBJ2-3	-	TRBD2	TGTGCCAGCAGCTTAGAGACTAGCGGGGGGGAAATTAATACGCAGTATTTT	CASSLETSGGEINTQYF
TRBV4-2	TRBJ2-7	once	TRBD2	TGTGCCAGCAGCCAAGATCCCCGAGGCGGGAGGTCCTACGAGCAGTACTTC	CASSQDPRGGRSYEQYF
TRBV3-1/TRBV3-2	TRBJ1-2	-	-	TGTGCCAGCAGCCAAGGGGGGCGAACTTATGGCTACACCTTC	CASSQGGRTYGYTF
TRBV5-6	TRBJ2-1	-	-	TGTGCCAGCAGCTTGGGTATGAGCTCCTACAATGAGCAGTTCTTC	CASSLGMSSYNEQFF
TRBV7-8	TRBJ1-1	-	TRBD1	TGTGCCAGCAGCTACCCGGGACAGGGGGACACTGAAGCTTTCTTT	CASSYPGQGDTEAFF
TRBV19	TRBJ1-1	few	-	TGTGCCAGTAGTATAGTAGGGGCCTCTCGGGCTTTCTTT	CASSIVGASRAFF
TRBV9	TRBJ1-5	-	-	TGTGCCAGCAGCCCAACACAGGGAGGGCAGCCCCAGCATTTT	CASSPTQGGQPQHF
TRBV4-2	TRBJ1-2	-	TRBD1	TGTGCCAGCAGCCAAGATGAAATTGGGGACAGTTGGACTAACTATGGCTACACCTTC	CASSQDEIGDSWTNYGYTF
TRBV29-1	TRBJ2-2	-	TRBD2	TGCAGCGTTCCCAAAGGCCCCAGCGGGGGGATCTCCGGGGAGCTGTTTTTT	CSVPKGPSGGISGELFF
TRBV28	TRBJ1-2	-	TRBD1	TGTGCCAGCAGTTTCCCGGACAGGGGGAACTATGGCTACACCTTC	CASSFPDRGNYGYTF
TRBV6-5	TRBJ1-5	-	TRBD1	TGTGCCTCCCAAGGGACAGGGAATCAGCCCCAGCATTTT	CASQGTGNQPQHF
TRBV15	TRBJ1-5	-	TRBD1	TGTGCCACCAGCAGGGAAAACAGGGGAAGAAGTCAGCCCCAGCATTTT	CATSRENRGRSQPQHF
TRBV3-1/TRBV3-2	TRBJ2-1	-	TRBD2	TGTGCCAGCAGCCAGGGGGGAGGGAATGAGCAGTTCTTC	CASSQGGGNEQFF